This record looks at one T cell receptor beta chain sequence and its context. V was trimmed by 4 bases and J by 1 base, leaving 20 bases between them. Germline values: CDR1 SGHVS, CDR2 FQNEAQ. CDR3 size: 17 residues. This specimen comes from a study of blood T cell repertoires in COVID-19. Study as a whole: Italy, Spain and the United States were the sources of the convalescent and acute COVID-19 samples.

TCRdb keeps only in-frame clones here, not all; method: immunoSEQ multiplex PCR. There are roughly 250,000 clones in the sample; around 87% occur only once, and about 2.1% lies in the top ten. This clonotype was sampled from a woman between 50 and 59 years old with acute or convalescent COVID-19. The genes are TRBV7-8 and TRBJ2-7, with a weak D call TRBD1 (6 bases). Sequenced input: peripheral blood. In nucleotides, the CDR3 is TGTGCCAGCAGCTCGGGTCGTTTGACAGGAATATCCTACGAGCAGTACTTC. Its translation is CASSSGRLTGISYEQYF. Combining the CDR3 with reference TRBV7-8 and TRBJ2-7 gives the whole variable domain GAGVSQSPRYKVAKRGQDVALRCDPISGHVSLFWYQQALGQGPEFLTYFQNEAQLDKSGLPSDRFFAERPEGSVSTLKIQRTQQEDSAVYLCASSSGRLTGISYEQYFGPGTRLTVT.